Listed here are 23 T cell receptor beta chains from one sample, sequenced in a study of blood T cell repertoires in COVID-19. Here immunoSEQ multiplex PCR was the method, and the copy in TCRdb shows in-frame clones only, minus some. The sample includes 250,000 to 300,000 clones, about 89% of them seen just once. The sequencing input was peripheral blood. The source of these receptors is a man in his forties or fifties with acute or convalescent COVID-19.

The V gene is TRBV6-5, the J gene TRBJ1-5; D not certain. This CDR3 is built from 13 residues. Germline V lookup: CDR1 MNHEY, CDR2 SVGAGI. V lost 0 bases, J lost 6 bases, and 6 bases lay in between. The CDR3 is CASSYSEAQPQHF. The CDR3 nucleotides read TGTGCCAGCAGTTACTCGGAGGCTCAGCCCCAGCATTTT.

A remark on this clone: An end of the junction differs from the germline gene, which may be a read error. The chain recombines TRBV18 with TRBJ2-3, with D unresolved. CDR3 length: 13 residues. Germline CDR1 is KGHSH and CDR2 is LQKENI. The CDR3 loop reads CASSPPVTDTQYF. For the CDR3, the DNA is TGTGCCAGCTCTCCACCCGTCACAGATACGCAGTATTTT.

The rearrangement links TRBV19 to TRBJ1-1, with D maybe TRBD1 (6 bases). The CDR3 sequence is 14 residues long. V lost 5 bases, J lost 1 base, and 11 bases lay in between. The V gene's germline CDR1 is LNHDA and CDR2 SQIVND (reference sequence). The CDR3 region has the DNA TGTGCCAGTAGTTTGGACAGCCCGAACACTGAAGCTTTCTTT. This translates into CASSLDSPNTEAFF.

The CDR3 sequence: CASSPKVQYDGYTF. Here the CDR3 DNA reads TGTGCCAGCTCACCGAAAGTACAGTACGATGGCTACACCTTC. This sequence joins TRBV18 and TRBJ1-2; no clear D gene. V was shortened by 3 bases and J by 6 bases, with 14 bases between the two germline ends. The germline V gene has CDR1 KGHSH and CDR2 LQKENI. This CDR3 has 14 amino acids.

This rearrangement joins TRBV29-1 to TRBJ1-2; D gene uncertain. The CDR3 is made up of 12 amino acids. Germline loops: CDR1 SQVTM, CDR2 ANQGSEA. Trimming left V 5 bases short and J 0 bases short, with 7 bases between. Here the CDR3 reads CSVSESNYGYTF. The CDR3 DNA is TGCAGCGTTAGCGAGTCTAACTATGGCTACACCTTC.

The chain links TRBV25-1 to TRBJ1-2; 9 nucleotides agree with TRBD1. The CDR3 extends over 15 amino acids. V trimming: 4 bases; J trimming: 4 bases; junction bases outside the gene matches: 7. The germline gives CDR1 MGHDK, CDR2 SYGVNS. CDR3 nucleotide sequence: TGTGCCAGCAGTGCTCGGACAGGGGTGGGCTATGGCTACACCTTC. Residues: CASSARTGVGYGYTF.

This chain uses TRBV5-5 with TRBJ1-1, with 7 positions matching TRBD1. The germline V gene has CDR1 SGHKS and CDR2 YYEKEE (reference sequence). The V segment lost 5 bases and the J segment 3 bases; nucleotides outside the gene matches: 4. The CDR3 has 13 amino acids. CDR3 residues: CASRNTGDTEAFF. In DNA form, the CDR3 reads TGTGCCAGCAGAAATACAGGGGACACTGAAGCTTTCTTT.

V gene TRBV6-6 combines with J gene TRBJ2-3; 14 bases fit TRBD2. With V trimmed by 4 bases and J by 4 bases, 4 bases remained unmatched. This CDR3 region has 16 residues. CDR1 is MNHNY, CDR2 SVGAGI, per germline (reference sequence). The CDR3 loop is CASSWGTSGGPDTQYF. The CDR3 nucleotides are TGTGCCAGCAGTTGGGGGACTAGCGGGGGACCAGATACGCAGTATTTT.

This sequence joins TRBV12-5 and TRBJ2-2, with D possibly being TRBD2 (6 bases). Trimming pared 1 base from V and 3 bases from J, leaving 9 bases between. The CDR3 spans 15 residues. Germline CDR1 and CDR2: LGHNT and FRNRAP. The CDR3 loop is CASGLATRDTGELFF. The CDR3 DNA sequence: TGTGCTAGTGGTTTGGCGACTAGGGACACCGGGGAGCTGTTTTTT.

In the case of this clone: Other nucleotide sequences from this sample produce the same CDR3. V usage is TRBV24-1 and J usage is TRBJ2-3; unclear D gene. Germline CDR1 KGHDR, CDR2 SFDVKD. The CDR3 is 14 amino acids. Trimming pared 9 bases from V and 0 bases from J, leaving 12 bases between. CDR3 sequence reads: CATRDTRSTDTQYF. CDR3 nucleotide sequence: TGTGCCACCCGAGACACCCGAAGCACAGATACGCAGTATTTT.

V and J are TRBV5-8 and TRBJ1-5; D is uncertain. V was trimmed by 0 bases and J by 2 bases, leaving 12 bases between them. Germline assignment: CDR1 SGHTS and CDR2 YDEGEE. The CDR3 runs 16 residues. The CDR3: CASSLAAGIGNQPQHF. The CDR3 DNA reads TGTGCCAGCAGCTTGGCGGCGGGTATCGGCAATCAGCCCCAGCATTTT.

The chain employs TRBV6-5 and TRBJ1-2; 10 bases align to TRBD1. J was trimmed by 4 bases and V by 6 bases; bases with no gene match: 5. CDR3 length: 14 residues. Germline V gene sequence: CDR1 MNHEY, CDR2 SVGAGI. CDR3 sequence (DNA): TGTGCCAGCAGGGGGACAGGGGTGGCCTATGGCTACACCTTC. This encodes CASRGTGVAYGYTF.

V usage is TRBV2 and J usage is TRBJ2-7, with 7 bases identical to TRBD1. Germline trimming cut 6 bases from V and 0 bases from J; bases unmatched to any gene: 5. The CDR3 contains 14 residues. Looked up from germline, CDR1 is SNHLY and CDR2 is FYNNEI. CDR3 sequence reads: CASRRQGSSYEQYF. CDR3 DNA: TGTGCCAGCAGGAGACAGGGTAGCTCCTACGAGCAGTACTTC.

V and J are TRBV30 and TRBJ1-2; D not resolved. This CDR3 has 12 residues. Trimming took off 1 base at V and 6 bases at J, with 9 bases between the two ends. Germline V gene data show CDR1 as GTSNPN and CDR2 as SVGIG (reference sequence). The CDR3 coding sequence is TGTGCCTGGAGTGGAGGAGACCATGGCTACACCTTC. Its translation is CAWSGGDHGYTF.

The chain employs TRBV6-1 and TRBJ2-7, with TRBD1 matching 9 bases. V lost 3 bases, J lost 2 bases, and 11 bases stayed unmatched. The CDR3 covers 17 residues. Germline-derived CDR1 and CDR2 are MNHNS and SASEGT. The CDR3 bases are TGTGCCAGCAGTGATCTGTTCACAGGGGGCAACCCCTACGAGCAGTACTTC. Translated: CASSDLFTGGNPYEQYF.

The rearrangement links TRBV25-1 to TRBJ1-2; tentatively, D is TRBD1 (5 bases). The CDR3 has 12 residues. Germline CDR1 MGHDK, CDR2 SYGVNS. With 6 bases removed from V and 5 bases from J, the gap between germline ends came to 10 bases. Here the CDR3 reads CASSLGGYGYTF. The CDR3 region has the DNA TGTGCCAGCAGCCTCGGGGGTTATGGCTACACCTTC.

The J gene is TRBJ1-1, the V gene TRBV6-6; D perhaps matches TRBD1 (5 bases). The germline V gene encodes CDR1 MNHNY and CDR2 SVGAGI (reference sequence). CDR3 length: 13 residues. V was pared by 7 bases and J by 1 base, with 10 bases between. CDR3 loop: CASTITGNTEAFF. DNA of the CDR3: TGTGCCAGCACCATAACAGGGAACACTGAAGCTTTCTTT.

This clone was observed once. V usage is TRBV5-1 and J usage is TRBJ2-1; 8 nucleotides match TRBD2. The CDR3 totals 15 residues. Germline loops: CDR1 SGHRS, CDR2 YFSETQ. Trimming cost V 5 bases and J 7 bases; bases outside gene matches: 11. The CDR3 DNA reads TGCGCCAGCAGTTACGGGGGGGCGACGTCTAATGAGCAGTTCTTC. Its protein product is CASSYGGATSNEQFF.

This chain links TRBV5-6 with TRBJ1-3; a possible D gene is TRBD1 (6 bases). The V and J ends lost 3 bases and 0 bases respectively, with 10 bases between them. Germline V CDR1 and CDR2: SGHDT, YYEEEE. This CDR3 is 15 amino acids long. The CDR3 DNA reads TGTGCCAGCAGCTCCCGGGACACCTCTGGAAACACCATATATTTT. Residues: CASSSRDTSGNTIYF.

The CDR3 coding sequence is TGTGCCAGCAGCTTCGACTCCCAGGGATCCCTCCACTTT. Its protein product is CASSFDSQGSLHF. The chain carries TRBV7-2 and TRBJ1-6, with D possibly TRBD1 on 5 matching bases. V dropped 3 bases and J dropped 14 bases, with 14 bases sitting between them. CDR1 SGHTA and CDR2 FQGNSA come from the germline V gene. CDR3 length: 13 amino acids.

This chain uses TRBV6-5 with TRBJ1-1; D gene uncertain. This CDR3 has 13 residues. From germline, CDR1 is MNHEY and CDR2 SVGAGI. The V and J ends lost 6 bases and 1 base respectively, with 9 bases between them. The CDR3 DNA follows: TGTGCCAGCAGCTCCTTACAGAACACTGAAGCTTTCTTT. Protein: CASSSLQNTEAFF.

This chain connects TRBV19 to TRBJ1-5; TRBD1 is a possible D gene (5 bases). This CDR3 has 14 residues. The V gene's germline CDR1 is LNHDA and CDR2 SQIVND (reference sequence). The V gene lost 3 bases and the J gene lost 7 bases, with 13 bases spanning the gap. The CDR3 nucleotides are TGTGCCAGTAGTATCGGGGGAAGACGGCAGCCCCAGCATTTT. This gives the protein CASSIGGRRQPQHF. The full variable domain, with the rest looked up from reference TRBV19 and TRBJ1-5, is DGGITQSPKYLFRKEGQNVTLSCEQNLNHDAMYWYRQDPGQGLRLIYYSQIVNDFQKGDIAEGYSVSREKKESFPLTVTSAQKNPTAFYLCASSIGGRRQPQHFGDGTRLSIL.

V and J are TRBV5-1 and TRBJ2-2; 7 positions agree with TRBD1. With V trimmed by 10 bases and J by 1 base, 10 bases remained unmatched. From germline, CDR1 is SGHRS and CDR2 YFSETQ. The CDR3 length is 15 residues. The CDR3 DNA sequence: TGCGCCTCCCGACACAGGACAGGGAACACCGGGGAGCTGTTTTTT. Encoded protein: CASRHRTGNTGELFF.